The 23 T cell receptor beta chains reported below all come from one sample, sequenced in a study of CDR3 diversity in severe acne. Via MiXCR, TCRdb re-called the PCR reads, giving one row per CDR3 protein. This table holds more than 85,000 distinct CDR3 sequences, about 50% found once. The sample consisted of blood. The receptor set was obtained from a male donor in good health, serving as a control.

This clonotype was found many times. The gene calls are TRBV11-2 and TRBJ2-1; 9 bases fit TRBD2. CDR1 is SGHAT, CDR2 FQNNGV, per germline. This CDR3 spans 19 amino acids. J was trimmed by 1 base and V by 7 bases; bases with no gene match: 17. This CDR3 reads CASNHPEGSGRTSYNEQFF. In nucleotides, the CDR3 is TGTGCCAGCAACCACCCCGAGGGGAGCGGGAGGACTTCCTACAATGAGCAGTTCTTC.

Only one count was recorded for this clonotype. This chain uses TRBV20-1 with TRBJ2-5, with TRBD2 matching over 11 bases. Germline trimming cut 0 bases from V and 2 bases from J; bases unmatched to any gene: 5. Germline loops: CDR1 DFQATT, CDR2 SNEGSKA (reference sequence). The CDR3 is made up of 16 amino acids. CDR3 protein: CSARDRLAGSQETQYF. Here the CDR3 DNA reads TGCAGTGCTAGAGATCGACTAGCGGGATCACAAGAGACCCAGTACTTC.

This clonotype was seen once. The chain employs TRBV29-1 and TRBJ1-3; 7 bases are shared with TRBD1. The CDR3 covers 14 residues. Losses at the gene ends were 6 bases for V and 0 bases for J; bases not matched to a gene: 5. The germline V gene encodes CDR1 SQVTM and CDR2 ANQGSEA. The CDR3 coding sequence is TGCAGCGTGTCTAGGGACAGCTCTGGAAACACCATATATTTT. Its protein product is CSVSRDSSGNTIYF.

The chain recombines TRBV25-1 with TRBJ1-1; 9 nucleotides align to TRBD1. The CDR3 extends over 13 amino acids. Germline loops: CDR1 MGHDK, CDR2 SYGVNS. The trim removed 8 bases at V and 8 bases at J, leaving 9 bases unmatched. CDR3 coding DNA: TGTGCCAGCGTTTCAACAGGGGGCGGCGAAGCTTTCTTT. Amino acid sequence: CASVSTGGGEAFF.

The chain carries TRBV6-5 and TRBJ1-5, with D tentatively TRBD1 (6 bases). With 5 bases removed from V and 4 bases from J, the gap between germline ends came to 9 bases. CDR1 is MNHEY and CDR2 is SVGAGI in the germline V gene. The CDR3 spans 13 residues. The CDR3 loop is CASSQQGNQPQHF. The CDR3 DNA is TGTGCCAGCAGTCAACAGGGTAATCAGCCCCAGCATTTT.

The chain carries TRBV6-2 or TRBV6-3 and TRBJ2-7; D gene unclear. Trimming cost V 8 bases and J 2 bases, with 4 bases left between them. This CDR3 comprises 10 residues. Germline V gene data show CDR1 as MNHEY and CDR2 as SVGEGT. The CDR3 DNA follows: TGTGCCAGCGGCACCTACGAGCAGTACTTC. Its protein product is CASGTYEQYF.

CDR3 sequence: CASSSIAGGRYEQYF. The CDR3 region has the DNA TGTGCCAGCAGCTCGATAGCGGGGGGGCGGTACGAGCAGTACTTC. The genes are TRBV3-1 and TRBJ2-7, with TRBD2 matching over 11 bases. Germline V gives CDR1 LGHDT, CDR2 YNNKEL (reference sequence). This CDR3 comprises 15 residues. The ends lost 5 bases at V and 4 bases at J; junction bases unmatched: 7.

The genes are TRBV6-4 and TRBJ1-3, with D unresolved. The CDR3 is made up of 16 amino acids. The V end lost 3 bases, the J end lost 8 bases, and 20 bases lay between the germline ends. Germline CDR1 is MRHNA and CDR2 is SNTAGT. CDR3: CASSEETKPYGYTIYF. The CDR3 DNA reads as TGTGCCAGCAGTGAGGAGACAAAACCCTATGGCTACACCATATATTTT.

There are a few counts of this clonotype. The chain joins TRBV10-3 to TRBJ2-5; D is uncertain. Germline loops: CDR1 ENHRY, CDR2 SYGVKD. This CDR3 is built from 15 residues. V gave up 0 bases and J gave up 1 base, with 9 bases separating them. The CDR3 DNA sequence: TGTGCCATCAGTGAGTCTGAAAGCGTCCAAGAGACCCAGTACTTC. It specifies CAISESESVQETQYF.

The chain links TRBV4-2 to TRBJ1-2, with 9 bases identical to TRBD1. The length of the CDR3 is 15 residues. CDR1 and CDR2 (germline): LGHNA, YNFKEQ. V gave up 1 base and J gave up 3 bases; unmatched junction bases: 3. The CDR3 is CASSQVDRGDYGYTF. The CDR3 DNA follows: TGTGCCAGCAGCCAAGTGGACAGGGGAGACTATGGCTACACCTTC.

This clonotype appeared a few times. This chain connects TRBV2 to TRBJ1-5; unclear D gene. Trimming pared 3 bases from V and 0 bases from J, leaving 12 bases between. The V gene's germline CDR1 is SNHLY and CDR2 FYNNEI. The CDR3 has 16 residues. CDR3 loop: CASSDGSDYSNQPQHF. In nucleotides, the CDR3 is TGTGCCAGCAGTGATGGTTCAGATTATAGCAATCAGCCCCAGCATTTT.

V gene TRBV12-3 or TRBV12-4 combines with J gene TRBJ1-6, with D maybe TRBD1 (5 bases). This CDR3 region has 15 residues. Trimming took off 6 bases at V and 0 bases at J, with 9 bases between the two ends. CDR3 sequence (DNA): TGTGCCAGCAGCGGGACTAGCTCCTATAATTCACCCCTCCACTTT. Residues: CASSGTSSYNSPLHF.

This clonotype appeared a few times. This sequence joins TRBV24-1 and TRBJ1-1, with D possibly matching TRBD1 (5 bases). The V gene lost 9 bases and the J gene lost 1 base, with 20 bases spanning the gap. The V gene's germline CDR1 is KGHDR and CDR2 SFDVKD. The CDR3 consists of 16 residues. CDR3 protein: CATFPLRAGQNTEAFF. CDR3 coding DNA: TGTGCCACCTTTCCCCTCAGGGCCGGTCAGAACACTGAAGCTTTCTTT.

The V gene is TRBV12-3 or TRBV12-4, the J gene TRBJ2-7, with 7 bases that match TRBD1. The CDR3 loop spans 15 amino acids. V shed 1 base and J 6 bases; nucleotides not matched to a gene: 9. CDR3 sequence: CASSLGGQMPSEQYF. CDR3 nucleotides: TGTGCCAGCAGTTTAGGGGGACAGATGCCCTCCGAGCAGTACTTC.

There are many counts of this clonotype. The V and J genes are TRBV9 and TRBJ2-1, with a possible D match to TRBD2 (5 bases). This CDR3 comprises 15 residues. V was trimmed by 5 bases and J by 0 bases, leaving 12 bases between them. Germline CDR1 SGDLS, CDR2 YYNGEE. The CDR3 DNA sequence: TGTGCCAGCAGTTACGGGGATAGCTCCTACAATGAGCAGTTCTTC. Its translation is CASSYGDSSYNEQFF.

This clonotype is categorized as medium-sized. The chain combines TRBV25-1 with TRBJ1-1, with D hard to call. Germline V gene data show CDR1 as MGHDK and CDR2 as SYGVNS. With 4 bases removed from V and 1 base from J, the gap between germline ends came to 10 bases. This CDR3 contains 14 residues. In DNA form, the CDR3 reads TGTGCCAGCAGTGCCTTCACAGAGAACACTGAAGCTTTCTTT. Translated, it gives CASSAFTENTEAFF.

This rearrangement joins TRBV7-3 to TRBJ2-7, with D unclear. With 1 base removed from V and 0 bases from J, the gap between germline ends came to 16 bases. Germline V lookup: CDR1 SGHTA, CDR2 FQGTGA. This CDR3 is 17 amino acids long. The CDR3 is CASSLMMVSRISYEQYF. The DNA of the CDR3 is TGTGCCAGCAGCTTAATGATGGTTAGCAGAATCTCCTACGAGCAGTACTTC.

V gene TRBV20-1 combines with J gene TRBJ1-5; TRBD1 might be the D (5 bases). Trimming stripped 2 bases from V and 5 bases from J, with 10 bases between. Germline V gene data show CDR1 as DFQATT and CDR2 as SNEGSKA (reference sequence). The CDR3 has 13 residues. The CDR3 spells CSARRGPYQPQHF. The CDR3 bases are TGCAGTGCTAGACGGGGACCCTATCAGCCCCAGCATTTT.

This clonotype was seen a few times. This sequence joins TRBV19 and TRBJ1-2; D perhaps matches TRBD1 (6 bases). The V gene lost 2 bases and the J gene lost 1 base, with 14 bases spanning the gap. The length of the CDR3 is 16 residues. Germline CDR1 LNHDA, CDR2 SQIVND (reference sequence). The CDR3 nucleotides are TGTGCCAGTAGTATACCCCAGGACAGAGATAACTATGGCTACACCTTC. Translating gives CASSIPQDRDNYGYTF.

The genes are TRBV4-1 and TRBJ2-7, with unresolved D. V lost 2 bases and J lost 6, with 14 bases in between. The germline gives CDR1 MGHRA, CDR2 YSYEKL. CDR3 length: 14 residues. The CDR3 nucleotides are TGCGCCAGCAGCCAACTTGGGTATGGGTCCGAGCAGTACTTC. Its protein is CASSQLGYGSEQYF.

This clonotype has ten or more counts. The V gene is TRBV6-5, the J gene TRBJ1-4, with TRBD1 as a possible D gene (5 bases). Trimming removed 2 bases at V and 8 bases at J, with 18 bases between. CDR3 length equals 16 residues. In germline, CDR1 is MNHEY, CDR2 SVGAGI. The DNA for the CDR3 is TGTGCCAGCAGTTACATGGCGGGGCAGGGAGGCGAAAAACTGTTTTTT. Translated: CASSYMAGQGGEKLFF.

This clonotype has ten or more counts. The rearrangement joins TRBV10-3 to TRBJ1-5; no reliable D call. There are 13 residues in the CDR3. V was shortened by 10 bases and J by 5 bases, with 15 bases between the two germline ends. CDR1 is ENHRY and CDR2 is SYGVKD in the germline V gene. The CDR3 region has the DNA TGTGCCAGCGGACGGTCAGATGATCAGCCCCAGCATTTT. Protein product: CASGRSDDQPQHF.

V is TRBV20-1 and J is TRBJ2-2, with 9 bases aligning to TRBD1. CDR3 size: 16 residues. Germline V gives CDR1 DFQATT, CDR2 SNEGSKA (reference sequence). V lost 3 bases and J lost 4; bases outside the gene matches: 9. CDR3 sequence: CSASVRDRDSTGELFF. The CDR3 DNA sequence: TGCAGTGCTAGTGTCCGGGACAGGGATAGCACCGGGGAGCTGTTTTTT.